Each of the 20 T cell receptor beta chains below was sequenced from the same sample in a study of human T cells and chemical hapten exposure. Using its own MiXCR run on the RACE reads, TCRdb lists one record per CDR3 protein. The sample lists more than 75,000 distinct CDR3 sequences; 10% were seen once. As for time point: patch test 2, 6 weeks after DPC sensitization. As for treatment: therapeutic diphenylcyclopropenone sensitization with weekly scalp DPC. The sequencing here drew on whole blood, taken in connection with sensitization to the hapten diphenylcyclopropenone (DPC). The receptors were sampled from a woman under 40 with alopecia areata. Some clones in this sample may be carry-over from other donors' samples.

This clonotype came up a few times. The limits of the CDR3 on the DNA are not certain, so only TCRdb's listed CDR3 is given. The gene calls are TRBV4-1 and TRBJ1-1; TRBD1 reflects the table's D call only, with no check against the DNA. Germline assignment: CDR1 MGHRA and CDR2 YSYEKL. The CDR3 has 15 amino acids, counting both end residues. This CDR3 is CASSQDQWGRGITFF.

This clonotype has ten or more counts. The chain combines TRBV28 with TRBJ2-5, with D perhaps matching TRBD1 or TRBD2 (5 bases each). The CDR3 covers 14 residues. The germline V gene encodes CDR1 MDHEN and CDR2 SYDVKM. V was shortened by 2 bases and J by 5 bases, with 12 bases between the two germline ends. DNA of the CDR3: TGTGCCAGCAGTTTAAAGTGGGGACCGGAGACCCAGTACTTC. Its protein is CASSLKWGPETQYF.

This chain connects TRBV28 to TRBJ2-7, with D possibly called TRBD1 or TRBD2 (5 bases each). The germline V gene encodes CDR1 MDHEN and CDR2 SYDVKM. The CDR3 runs 13 residues. With 6 bases removed from V and 2 bases from J, the gap between germline ends came to 11 bases. DNA of the CDR3: TGTGCCAGCAGAGTGGGGACCACCTACGAGCAGTACTTC. As protein: CASRVGTTYEQYF. The full variable domain, its missing parts supplied by reference TRBV28 and TRBJ2-7, is DVKVTQSSRYLVKRTGEKVFLECVQDMDHENMFWYRQDPGLGLRLIYFSYDVKMKEKGDIPEGYSVSREKKERFSLILESASTNQTSMYLCASRVGTTYEQYFGPGTRLTVT.

The chain uses TRBV6-1 and TRBJ1-4, with D possibly TRBD1 on 6 matching bases. Trimming cost V 6 bases and J 7 bases, with 18 bases left between them. CDR3 length: 15 amino acids. Germline V gene lookup returns CDR1 MNHNS and CDR2 SASEGT. In DNA, the CDR3 is TGTGCCAGCAGACCCCCCGGGGGGCGTTTTGAAAAACTGTTTTTT. Its translation is CASRPPGGRFEKLFF.

This clonotype has more than one count but fewer than ten. V and J are TRBV12-3 or TRBV12-4 and TRBJ2-2; TRBD1 aligns across 10 bases. V was clipped by 6 bases and J by 5 bases; unmatched bases: 6. This CDR3 region has 15 residues. The DNA for the CDR3 is TGTGCCAGCAGAGCTCCGGGACAGGGGACCGGGGAGCTGTTTTTT. This encodes CASRAPGQGTGELFF.

V usage is TRBV10-3 and J usage is TRBJ1-1, with a possible D match to TRBD1 (5 bases). Germline CDR1 reads ENHRY; CDR2 reads SYGVKD. CDR3 length: 14 residues. V lost 8 bases and J lost 1, with 14 bases in between. The CDR3 DNA follows: TGTGCCATCGAAGCCGGGACTGGGAACACTGAAGCTTTCTTT. Encoded protein: CAIEAGTGNTEAFF.

The chain has TRBV30 and TRBJ2-1, with 9 bases lining up with TRBD1. The CDR3 totals 17 residues. The germline gives CDR1 GTSNPN, CDR2 SVGIG (reference sequence). V lost 3 bases, J lost 5 bases, and 14 bases stayed unmatched. The CDR3 loop reads CAWSPLFGTGTNNEQFF. In nucleotides, the CDR3 is TGTGCCTGGAGCCCTCTTTTTGGGACAGGGACAAACAATGAGCAGTTCTTC.

The table lists this clonotype with many counts. This chain uses TRBV5-4 with TRBJ2-7; the match to TRBD2 covers 8 bases. Trimming removed 4 bases from V and 7 bases from J; junction bases left unmatched: 13. Germline CDR1 SGHNT, CDR2 YYREEE (reference sequence). This CDR3 comprises 15 residues. CDR3 bases: TGTGCCAGCAGCCTAGACCCGGGGGGGCTCCGGGAGCAGTACTTC. This sequence encodes CASSLDPGGLREQYF.

This clonotype was seen at least ten times. This chain connects TRBV7-2 to TRBJ2-7; unclear D gene. Germline CDR1 reads SGHTA; CDR2 reads FQGNSA. The CDR3 is 13 residues long. Trimming removed 4 bases at V and 1 base at J, with 8 bases between. This chain's CDR3 is CASSYSLSYEQYF. The CDR3 DNA is TGTGCCAGCAGCTACAGTCTATCCTACGAGCAGTACTTC.

Many counts were recorded for this clonotype. V and J are TRBV3-1 and TRBJ1-6; D perhaps matches TRBD1 (5 bases). The germline gives CDR1 LGHDT, CDR2 YNNKEL (reference sequence). This CDR3 region has 13 residues. With 3 bases removed from V and 7 bases from J, the gap between germline ends came to 7 bases. CDR3 protein: CASSQQGNSPLHF. CDR3 coding DNA: TGTGCCAGCAGCCAGCAGGGAAATTCACCCCTCCACTTT.

This clonotype occurred many times. The CDR3 here is CAWNQLDRNNSPLHF. The CDR3 coding sequence is TGTGCCTGGAACCAGTTAGACAGGAATAATTCACCCCTCCACTTT. The chain links TRBV30 to TRBJ1-6; perhaps TRBD1 as D (6 bases). Trimming pared 4 bases from V and 5 bases from J, leaving 15 bases between. This CDR3 region has 15 residues. In germline, CDR1 is GTSNPN, CDR2 SVGIG (reference sequence).

The chain uses TRBV7-2 and TRBJ1-5; the D is unclear. Germline CDR1 SGHTA, CDR2 FQGNSA. Trimming stripped 1 base from V and 7 bases from J, with 8 bases between. CDR3 size: 13 residues. CDR3 DNA: TGTGCCAGCAGCTTAGTAGAGGAACAGCCCCAGCATTTT. Encoded protein: CASSLVEEQPQHF.

The sample holds many counts of this clonotype. This chain uses TRBV7-9 with TRBJ2-1; TRBD2 matches at 10 bases. Germline CDR1 is SEHNR and CDR2 is FQNEAQ (reference sequence). The CDR3 has 12 residues. V gave up 5 bases and J gave up 10 bases; unmatched junction bases: 2. The CDR3 here is CASSPTSGEQFF. The CDR3 nucleotides are TGTGCCAGCAGCCCGACTAGCGGGGAGCAGTTCTTC.

This clonotype was detected ten times or more. The chain combines TRBV6-1 with TRBJ2-3, with TRBD2 matching over 9 bases. Trimming cost V 6 bases and J 1 base; bases outside gene matches: 8. Germline V lookup: CDR1 MNHNS, CDR2 SASEGT. CDR3 size: 16 residues. The CDR3 loop is CASSEQRLAGTDTQYF. In nucleotides, the CDR3 is TGTGCCAGCAGCGAGCAGAGACTAGCGGGCACAGATACGCAGTATTTT.

The chain links TRBV7-2 to TRBJ1-1; the D is unclear. The CDR3 runs 14 residues. The V and J ends lost 0 bases and 2 bases respectively, with 7 bases between them. CDR1 is SGHTA, CDR2 FQGNSA, per germline. This CDR3 reads CASSLALPNTEAFF. The CDR3 DNA reads as TGTGCCAGCAGCTTAGCGCTGCCAAACACTGAAGCTTTCTTT.

The rearrangement joins TRBV28 to TRBJ2-1; TRBD1 is a possible D gene (5 bases). The V end was cut by 8 bases, the J end by 6 bases, with 20 bases between. CDR1 and CDR2 (germline): MDHEN, SYDVKM. The CDR3 totals 15 residues. The CDR3 coding sequence is TGTGCCAGCTCCACAGGTAGCCTGAGTGTCAATGAGCAGTTCTTC. Protein product: CASSTGSLSVNEQFF.

This clonotype was recorded at least ten times. This chain uses TRBV6-2 or TRBV6-3 with TRBJ1-1; TRBD1 matches at 11 bases. This CDR3 has 16 amino acids. The V gene end was trimmed by 4 bases and the J gene end by 1 base; junction bases not matched to a gene: 5. Germline V gene lookup returns CDR1 MNHEY and CDR2 SVGEGT. CDR3 in DNA: TGTGCCAGCAGTTCCGGGACAGGGGGAAGGAACACTGAAGCTTTCTTT. Protein product: CASSSGTGGRNTEAFF.

The chain employs TRBV29-1 and TRBJ2-4, with a tentative D call TRBD2 (6 bases). V was pared by 6 bases and J by 3 bases, with 24 bases between. The CDR3 is made up of 17 amino acids. Looked up from germline, CDR1 is SQVTM and CDR2 is ANQGSEA. CDR3 protein: CSVTLVDTTRDKNIQYF. CDR3 nucleotides: TGCAGCGTCACCCTCGTTGACACGACTAGAGACAAAAACATTCAGTACTTC.

This clonotype was detected a few times. This chain joins TRBV2 and TRBJ2-3; D is possibly TRBD2 (6 bases). The CDR3 has 13 residues. Trimming shortened V by 8 bases and J by 2 bases, and 11 bases separated the two germline ends. Germline V gives CDR1 SNHLY, CDR2 FYNNEI. CDR3 residues: CASSGEYTDTQYF. The DNA for the CDR3 is TGTGCCAGCTCGGGGGAATACACAGATACGCAGTATTTT. Full variable domain (outside the CDR3, taken from reference TRBV2 and TRBJ2-3): EPEVTQTPSHQVTQMGQEVILRCVPISNHLYFYWYRQILGQKVEFLVSFYNNEISEKSEIFDDQFSVERPDGSNFTLKIRSTKLEDSAMYFCASSGEYTDTQYFGPGTRLTVL.

This clonotype occurred many times. V gene TRBV19 combines with J gene TRBJ2-2; 10 nucleotides align to TRBD2. Germline assignment: CDR1 LNHDA and CDR2 SQIVND (reference sequence). Trimming at V came to 2 bases and at J to 0 bases, leaving 3 bases not matched to a gene. This CDR3 is built from 17 residues. For the CDR3, the DNA is TGTGCCAGTAGTATACTAGCGGGGGTATCGAACACCGGGGAGCTGTTTTTT. Amino acid sequence: CASSILAGVSNTGELFF.